This T cell receptor beta chain was documented in a study of CD8 T cells in ankylosing spondylitis. Overall study findings and caveats: For ankylosing spondylitis blood, a TCR beta motif of 8 or 9 highly homologous variants appeared characteristic. Significant enrichment of disease-linked clones was reportedly seen in matched ankylosing spondylitis synovial fluid. Reactive arthritis synovial fluid and blood previously showed some of these motif variants.

The CDR3 runs to 14 residues. The germline V gene has CDR1 MNHEY and CDR2 SVGEGT. Trimming took off 10 bases at V and 3 bases at J, with 13 bases between the two ends. This clonotype has just a few counts. Its antigen is unknown. Making use of molecular barcodes, quantitative 5'-RACE generated TCR beta libraries. In TCRdb, the 5' RACE reads were re-called with MiXCR into one record per CDR3 protein. The sample has 200,000 to 250,000 distinct CDR3 sequences; 20% to 30% are singletons. The sequenced material came from blood, either unsorted or a sorted T cell fraction (not recorded which). This sequence originates from a male donor with ankylosing spondylitis or in good health (not recorded which). The chain has TRBV6-2 or TRBV6-3 and TRBJ2-6; D tentatively reads TRBD1 or TRBD2 (6 bases each). CDR3 in amino acids: CATTGAGGANVLTF. The CDR3 DNA follows: TGTGCCACCACGGGGGCAGGTGGGGCCAACGTCCTGACTTTC.